This T cell receptor beta chain was obtained from a study of cytomegalovirus exposure and HLA in healthy donors. The CDR3 covers 14 residues. Germline V gives CDR1 SQVTM, CDR2 ANQGSEA. J gave up 5 bases and V 5 bases, and 8 bases lay outside the gene matches. In its sample, this clone was seen once. As yet, its antigen is unknown. PCR involved 60 Vbeta and 13 Jbeta primers. Clones were sequenced by immunoSEQ multiplex PCR, and TCRdb holds only the in-frame ones, with some missing. Seen here are 150,000 to 200,000 clones, nearly 80% observed once, and the top ten hold roughly 6%. General study findings and limits: Later analysis showed TCR association rates varying by HLA locus, highest for DRB1 and lowest for HLA-C.

The sample taken for sequencing was PBMCs. The V call is TRBV29-1, the J call TRBJ1-5, with TRBD1 matching over 8 bases. The TCR was taken from a woman aged 25 to 39 in good health and CMV-seropositive. CDR3: CSVSAGGPHQPQHF. The CDR3 nucleotides are TGCAGCGTTTCGGCAGGGGGCCCCCATCAGCCCCAGCATTTT.